Here is one T cell receptor beta chain with its context. This entry belongs to a study of blood T cell repertoires in COVID-19. At the level of the study: Both acute and convalescent COVID-19 samples were obtained from the United States, Italy and Spain.

As originally analysed: How many nucleated cells were present was estimated from reference gene primer amplification. Clones were sequenced by immunoSEQ multiplex PCR, and TCRdb holds only the in-frame ones, with some missing. Clone size and V and J calls were adopted from that table, with D and trimming inferred from the DNA. The repertoire holds approximately 450,000 clones, with 75% to 90% as singletons. Participants were aged about 18 to 89 years from 20 to 30 US areas. Recovered status applied to Cohort 3 donors who had two consecutive negative PCRs. It also applied to those with clearance or with symptom resolution. Germline CDR1 is LGHDT and CDR2 is YNNKEL (reference sequence). CDR3 length: 16 residues. The junction had 6 bases not matched to a gene; V was cut back by 3 bases and J by 9 bases.

This chain uses TRBV3-1 (or the pseudogene TRBV3-2) with TRBJ2-1, with 15 bases lining up with TRBD2. The TCR was taken from a man aged 25 to 40 who had recovered from COVID-19. The sequencing sample was made of PBMCs or T cells enriched from blood (not recorded which). CDR3 nucleotide sequence: TGTGCCAGCAGCCAGGGGACTAGCGGGAGGCTGGGTGAGCAGTTCTTC. Its protein is CASSQGTSGRLGEQFF.